These 16 T cell receptor beta chains were sequenced from one sample in a study of T cell responses to AZD1222 COVID-19 vaccine. TCRdb's copy holds only in-frame clones and misses some; the assay was immunoSEQ multiplex PCR. In the table there are about 56,000 clones, approximately 86% of which are singletons. Specimen: peripheral blood, collected on day 0 of AZD1222 vaccination. The receptors here all came from an adult in good health.

V is TRBV5-1 and J is TRBJ1-1, with unresolved D. Per the germline V gene, CDR1 is SGHRS and CDR2 is YFSETQ. The CDR3 runs 15 residues. Trimming pared 0 bases from V and 0 bases from J, leaving 9 bases between. The CDR3 is CASSLAAGMNTEAFF. Here the CDR3 DNA reads TGCGCCAGCAGCTTGGCCGCTGGTATGAACACTGAAGCTTTCTTT.

V usage is TRBV19 and J usage is TRBJ2-7; 12 positions agree with TRBD1. Losses at the gene ends were 6 bases for V and 2 bases for J; bases not matched to a gene: 5. CDR1 and CDR2 from the germline V gene are LNHDA and SQIVND (reference sequence). The CDR3 covers 15 residues. The CDR3 DNA follows: TGTGCCAGTAGCGTGGGACAGGGGGCCGCCTACGAGCAGTACTTC. It yields the protein CASSVGQGAAYEQYF.

The chain carries TRBV19 and TRBJ2-7; 13 nucleotides agree with TRBD2. Germline V gene data show CDR1 as LNHDA and CDR2 as SQIVND (reference sequence). CDR3 size: 14 residues. J was trimmed by 6 bases and V by 5 bases; bases with no gene match: 4. CDR3 sequence: CASSGLAGDLEQYF. The DNA for the CDR3 is TGTGCCAGTAGTGGACTAGCGGGAGACCTCGAGCAGTACTTC.

V and J are TRBV20-1 and TRBJ2-7; 8 bases fit TRBD1. The CDR3 totals 13 residues. Unmatched junction bases numbered 2, after V lost 3 bases and J lost 1 base. Germline V gene lookup returns CDR1 DFQATT and CDR2 SNEGSKA (reference sequence). As DNA, the CDR3 is TGCAGTGCTAGTAGACAGGGGTCCTACGAGCAGTACTTC. Protein sequence: CSASRQGSYEQYF.

V and J are TRBV29-1 and TRBJ1-5; possible D gene TRBD1, 6 bases. The CDR3 length is 13 residues. Germline V gives CDR1 SQVTM, CDR2 ANQGSEA. The V and J ends lost 7 bases and 4 bases respectively, with 14 bases between them. The chain's CDR3 is CSAAQGPNQPQHF. DNA of the CDR3: TGCAGCGCTGCCCAGGGGCCTAATCAGCCCCAGCATTTT.

The V call is TRBV28, the J call TRBJ1-4; D unresolved. The V end lost 8 bases, the J end lost 5 bases, and 9 bases lay between the germline ends. The germline gives CDR1 MDHEN, CDR2 SYDVKM. The CDR3 loop spans 12 amino acids. The CDR3 is CASGRKNEKLFF. The CDR3 DNA sequence: TGTGCCAGCGGGAGGAAGAATGAAAAACTGTTTTTT.

The chain employs TRBV5-4 and TRBJ2-3; no clear D. Looked up from germline, CDR1 is SGHNT and CDR2 is YYREEE (reference sequence). Trimming removed 0 bases at V and 6 bases at J, with 8 bases between. CDR3 size: 13 residues. DNA of the CDR3: TGTGCCAGCAGCTTGGCGGGTGTGGATACGCAGTATTTT. Its translation is CASSLAGVDTQYF.

The rearrangement links TRBV6-5 to TRBJ1-1, with D hard to call. V was cut by 2 bases and J by 6 bases, with 10 bases left in between. This CDR3 is 13 amino acids long. The germline V gene encodes CDR1 MNHEY and CDR2 SVGAGI. This CDR3 is CASSYQPGAEAFF. As DNA, the CDR3 is TGTGCCAGCAGTTACCAGCCCGGAGCTGAAGCTTTCTTT.

This rearrangement joins TRBV5-4 to TRBJ2-5; D is tentatively TRBD1 or TRBD2 (5 bases each). CDR1 SGHNT and CDR2 YYREEE come from the germline V gene (reference sequence). Trimming stripped 4 bases from V and 3 bases from J, with 13 bases between. The CDR3 extends over 14 amino acids. The CDR3 DNA sequence: TGTGCCAGCAGCCCGGCGAGGGGAAAAGAGACCCAGTACTTC. Translating it yields CASSPARGKETQYF.

The chain employs TRBV6-5 and TRBJ1-2; D gene unclear. Trimming took 4 bases from V and 2 from J, leaving 14 bases between them. Germline V gene lookup returns CDR1 MNHEY and CDR2 SVGAGI. The CDR3 runs to 15 residues. CDR3 region: CASSSGSGRNYGYTF. For the CDR3, the DNA is TGTGCCAGCAGTTCCGGATCCGGTCGGAACTATGGCTACACCTTC.

The J gene is TRBJ1-1, the V gene TRBV6-2 or TRBV6-3; D is possibly TRBD1 (5 bases). Germline CDR1 reads MNHEY; CDR2 reads SVGEGT. The CDR3 contains 15 residues. The V and J ends lost 2 bases and 4 bases respectively, with 14 bases between them. CDR3 bases: TGTGCCAGCAGTTACGGGGCAGGGTCTATCACTGAAGCTTTCTTT. The encoded protein is CASSYGAGSITEAFF.

The chain employs TRBV29-1 and TRBJ2-1, with D possibly TRBD2 on 5 matching bases. The CDR3 sequence is 15 residues long. V was clipped by 6 bases and J by 7 bases, with 22 bases between them. CDR1 and CDR2 (germline): SQVTM, ANQGSEA. The CDR3 loop reads CSVDGLAANLNEQFF. For the CDR3, the DNA is TGCAGCGTAGACGGACTTGCCGCTAACTTGAATGAGCAGTTCTTC.

The genes are TRBV6-5 and TRBJ1-5; 11 positions agree with TRBD1. The CDR3 sequence is 15 residues long. The V segment lost 7 bases and the J segment 5 bases; nucleotides outside the gene matches: 7. In germline, CDR1 is MNHEY, CDR2 SVGAGI. Here the CDR3 DNA reads TGTGCCAGCACCCAAGGACAGGGGGCGGATCAGCCCCAGCATTTT. Protein product: CASTQGQGADQPQHF.

In its sample, this clone ranks as large. This chain uses TRBV6-5 with TRBJ2-1, with 7 bases identical to TRBD1. Germline CDR1 and CDR2: MNHEY and SVGAGI. There are 15 residues in the CDR3. V lost 5 bases and J lost 5; bases outside the gene matches: 9. The CDR3 reads CASSLQGLSHNEQFF. Here the CDR3 DNA reads TGTGCCAGCAGTCTACAGGGGTTATCCCACAATGAGCAGTTCTTC.

V usage is TRBV6-1 and J usage is TRBJ2-1, with a tentative D call TRBD1 (6 bases). From germline, CDR1 is MNHNS and CDR2 SASEGT. Deletions cut 1 base from V and 6 bases from J, with 10 bases between. There are 14 residues in the CDR3. In DNA form, the CDR3 reads TGTGCCAGCAGTGAAGGGACAGCGTTCAATGAGCAGTTCTTC. Translation gives CASSEGTAFNEQFF.

This chain joins TRBV11-2 and TRBJ2-7; D assignment may be TRBD1 or TRBD2 (5 bases each). Trimming took off 5 bases at V and 4 bases at J, with 15 bases between the two ends. The CDR3 spans 14 residues. Germline V gene data show CDR1 as SGHAT and CDR2 as FQNNGV. The CDR3 DNA is TGTGCCAGCAGCCAAACCCGGGACGCTTACGAGCAGTACTTC. Encoded protein: CASSQTRDAYEQYF.